The clone carrying this T cell receptor beta chain was seen only a few times. Its target is unknown. The length of the CDR3 is 14 residues. Trimming took 0 bases from V and 5 from J, leaving 11 bases between them. Per germline, CDR1 SGHRS and CDR2 YFSETQ. The data stem from a study of T cells in localized non-small cell lung cancer. TCRdb's table, derived via immunoSEQ multiplex PCR, lists solely in-frame clones and lacks some. The data contain about 20,000 clones, around 86% of them singletons. Study-level points and caveats: Prolonged overall survival went with higher T cell density in the blood. Clonality peaked in uninvolved adjacent lung rather than tumor.

The clonotype comes from a man aged 35 to 69 with stage II squamous cell lung carcinoma. The sample consisted of PBMCs, taken before any cancer treatment. This sequence joins TRBV5-1 and TRBJ1-1, with unresolved D. CDR3 sequence reads: CASSLAGGWTEAFF. The DNA for the CDR3 is TGCGCCAGCAGCTTGGCCGGAGGTTGGACTGAAGCTTTCTTT.